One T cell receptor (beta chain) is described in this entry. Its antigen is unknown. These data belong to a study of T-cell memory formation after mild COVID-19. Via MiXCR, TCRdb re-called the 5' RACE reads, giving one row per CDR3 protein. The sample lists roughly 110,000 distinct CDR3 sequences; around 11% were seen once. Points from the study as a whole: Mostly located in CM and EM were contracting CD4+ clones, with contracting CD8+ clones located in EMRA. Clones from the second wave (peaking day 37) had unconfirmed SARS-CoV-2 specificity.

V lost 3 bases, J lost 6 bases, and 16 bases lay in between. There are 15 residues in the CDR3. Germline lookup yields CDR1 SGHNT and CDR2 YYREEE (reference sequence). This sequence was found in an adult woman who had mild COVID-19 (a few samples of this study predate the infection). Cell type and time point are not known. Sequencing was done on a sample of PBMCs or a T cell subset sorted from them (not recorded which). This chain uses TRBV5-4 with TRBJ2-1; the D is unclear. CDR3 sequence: CASSSWTESFNEQFF. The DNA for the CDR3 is TGTGCCAGCAGCTCTTGGACCGAATCGTTCAATGAGCAGTTCTTC.